Sequencing of this T cell receptor beta chain was carried out in a study of CD8 T cells in ankylosing spondylitis. Of note for this clonotype: Its antigen remains unknown.

V lost 4 bases and J lost 4, with 15 bases in between. The CDR3 contains 15 residues. Germline CDR1 SGDLS, CDR2 YYNGEE. General study points: From matched ankylosing spondylitis synovial fluid, disease-linked clones were reportedly recovered at significantly enriched levels.

TCRdb itself ran the 5' RACE reads through MiXCR, one entry per CDR3 protein. The sample lists roughly 160,000 distinct CDR3 sequences; around 9.6% were seen once. Sequencing was performed on blood, either unsorted or a sorted T cell fraction (not recorded which). This chain links TRBV9 with TRBJ1-3; D remains ambiguous. The source of this sequence is a female donor with ankylosing spondylitis or in good health (not recorded which). Here the CDR3 DNA reads TGTGCCAGCAGCCCTTCCGGTTCGCCCGGAAACACCATATATTTT. Translation: CASSPSGSPGNTIYF.